This T cell receptor (beta chain) was found in a study of blood T cells in healthy people across ages. Points on this clonotype: Its target is unknown.

Isolation recovered at least 6.5 million PBMCs from every sample. Study conclusions and caveats: Diversity was estimated from one million T cells, and these estimates were considered underestimates.

Using a J-beta primer mix together with a sample-barcoded 5' primer, a second PCR was run for roughly 7 to 12 cycles. TCRdb re-analysed the 5' RACE reads in MiXCR, keeping a single row per CDR3 protein. The sample has around 1,600,000 distinct CDR3 sequences, roughly 43% seen once. The V gene's germline CDR1 is MNHEY and CDR2 SVGEGT. The V end lost 2 bases, the J end lost 3 bases, and 9 bases lay between the germline ends. CDR3 size: 14 residues. The chain employs TRBV6-2 or TRBV6-3 and TRBJ2-3; D remains unclear. The sequence derives from a young woman in good health. The sequenced material came from blood. CDR3: CASSYGEMTDTQYF. The CDR3 DNA reads as TGTGCCAGCAGTTACGGGGAAATGACAGATACGCAGTATTTT.